The 21 T cell receptor beta chains presented below share a single source sample, sequenced in a study of Graves' ophthalmopathy and Graves' hyperthyroidism. As the template, RNA transcripts were used to amplify TCR beta CDR3 regions. The first-round RT-PCR employed HTBI primers together with the Qiagen OneStep RT-PCR kit. A multiplex PCR was then performed as the second round. MiXCR was run by TCRdb on the multiplex PCR reads, yielding one entry per CDR3 protein. The sample gives tens of thousands of distinct CDR3 sequences, under 55% of which show up once; 4.7% is in the top ten. Sequences were obtained from peripheral blood. Every receptor here comes from an adult woman with Graves' ophthalmopathy.

In its sample, this clonotype ranks as medium-sized. The chain employs TRBV29-1 and TRBJ2-1, with D tentatively TRBD2 (6 bases). The CDR3 has 11 amino acids. V was pared by 7 bases and J by 7 bases, with 11 bases between. In germline, CDR1 is SQVTM, CDR2 ANQGSEA. Written as DNA, the CDR3 is TGCAGCGCAGGAGGGGAAAATGAGCAGTTCTTC. Translated: CSAGGENEQFF.

This clonotype was counted many times. The chain combines TRBV27 with TRBJ2-7; D might be TRBD1 or TRBD2, each matching 5 bases. This CDR3 comprises 12 residues. The germline gives CDR1 MNHEY, CDR2 SMNVEV (reference sequence). Between the trimmed V and J ends, which lost 10 bases and 0 bases, there was a span of 10 bases. CDR3 nucleotides: TGTGCCACCTCCGGGGCCTCCTACGAGCAGTACTTC. This gives the protein CATSGASYEQYF.

In its sample, this clonotype ranks as medium-sized. This chain connects TRBV14 to TRBJ1-6; 7 bases line up with TRBD1. V trimming: 4 bases; J trimming: 4 bases; junction bases outside the gene matches: 1. The CDR3 has 14 residues. In germline, CDR1 is SGHDN, CDR2 FVKESK. This CDR3 is CASSPGQYNSPLHF. In nucleotides, the CDR3 is TGTGCCAGCAGCCCGGGACAGTATAATTCACCCCTCCACTTT.

The chain combines TRBV4-2 with TRBJ2-3; 9 nucleotides line up with TRBD1. The trim removed 0 bases at V and 6 bases at J, leaving 7 bases unmatched. The CDR3 totals 16 residues. CDR1 is LGHNA, CDR2 YNFKEQ, per germline. CDR3 sequence: CASSQDPGQGSDTQYF. The CDR3 DNA reads TGTGCCAGCAGCCAAGATCCGGGACAGGGTTCGGATACGCAGTATTTT.

Of note for this clonotype: A single base separates this from a much larger clone, so it may be a read error. The CDR3 here is CASTGTPSIAIQKTQYF. For the CDR3, the DNA is TGTGCCAGCACCGGAACCCCCTCCATAGCGATCCAAAAGACCCAGTACTTC. V gene TRBV28 combines with J gene TRBJ2-5; possibly TRBD2 for D (5 bases). The germline CDR1 and CDR2 sequences are MDHEN and SYDVKM. The CDR3 totals 17 residues.

This clonotype has ten or more counts. J is TRBJ2-7 and V is TRBV27; D call uncertain. The length of the CDR3 is 15 residues. Germline CDR1 and CDR2: MNHEY and SMNVEV (reference sequence). V was trimmed by 3 bases and J by 3 bases, leaving 15 bases between them. The CDR3 region is CASSLSQDASYEQYF. The CDR3 DNA reads TGTGCCAGCAGTTTGAGCCAGGACGCAAGCTACGAGCAGTACTTC.

This clonotype came up many times. The chain couples TRBV5-1 to TRBJ1-3; D is unresolved. From germline, CDR1 is SGHRS and CDR2 YFSETQ. The CDR3 has 15 amino acids. V lost 0 bases and J lost 0, with 7 bases in between. DNA of the CDR3: TGCGCCAGCAGCTTGGCCGGAAGCTCTGGAAACACCATATATTTT. Translated, it gives CASSLAGSSGNTIYF. Variable domain in full (rest from reference TRBV5-1 and TRBJ1-3): KAGVTQTPRYLIKTRGQQVTLSCSPISGHRSVSWYQQTPGQGLQFLFEYFSETQRNKGNFPGRFSGRQFSNSRSEMNVSTLELGDSALYLCASSLAGSSGNTIYFGEGSWLTVV.

This clonotype appeared many times. The J gene is TRBJ1-2, the V gene TRBV4-2; perhaps TRBD1 as D (6 bases). CDR1 is LGHNA and CDR2 is YNFKEQ in the germline V gene. This CDR3 spans 15 amino acids. Trimming pared 1 base from V and 2 bases from J, leaving 11 bases between. CDR3 nucleotides: TGTGCCAGCAGCCAAGGGCGGGACATCAACTATGGCTACACCTTC. Translation: CASSQGRDINYGYTF.

About this clonotype itself: Given the absence of the conserved phenylalanine or tryptophan at the CDR3 end, a read error is likely. V and J are TRBV6-5 and TRBJ1-2; tentative D call: TRBD1 (5 bases). This CDR3 has 15 residues. Deletions cut 2 bases from V and 4 bases from J, with 14 bases between. Per germline, CDR1 MNHEY and CDR2 SVGAGI. The CDR3 loop reads CASSYRRTGGYGYTL. In nucleotides, the CDR3 is TGTGCCAGCAGTTACAGGCGGACGGGGGGCTATGGCTACACCCTC.

The chain recombines TRBV6-4 with TRBJ2-1; no clear D gene. The V and J ends lost 6 bases and 4 bases respectively, with 10 bases between them. CDR1 and CDR2 (germline): MRHNA, SNTAGT. The CDR3 is 13 residues long. Here the CDR3 reads CASSPNGYNEQFF. The CDR3, as DNA: TGTGCCAGCAGCCCAAATGGATACAATGAGCAGTTCTTC.

This rearrangement joins TRBV24-1 to TRBJ2-5; 12 bases agree with TRBD2. The CDR3 runs to 17 residues. V lost 1 base to trimming and J lost 4 bases; unmatched junction nucleotides: 6. Germline CDR1 and CDR2: KGHDR and SFDVKD. Written as DNA, the CDR3 is TGTGCCACCAGTGATTTACGGCCGGGACTAGCGGGAGAGACCCAGTACTTC. Protein sequence: CATSDLRPGLAGETQYF.

The table lists this clonotype with many counts. J is TRBJ2-3 and V is TRBV20-1, with D maybe TRBD2 (6 bases). Per germline, CDR1 DFQATT and CDR2 SNEGSKA (reference sequence). Trimming cost V 4 bases and J 5 bases, with 16 bases left between them. The CDR3 spans 14 residues. The CDR3 DNA sequence: TGCAGTGCTATGGCGGGGCGGGTGGGAGATACGCAGTATTTT. This encodes CSAMAGRVGDTQYF.

Note on this clonotype: A junction boundary mismatches the germline segment, possibly from a read error. The rearrangement links TRBV7-7 to TRBJ2-5, with TRBD2 matching over 12 bases. Per the germline V gene, CDR1 is SSHAT and CDR2 is FNYEAQ (reference sequence). The CDR3 sequence is 15 residues long. The CDR3 reads CASSLLAGGWETQYF. Written as DNA, the CDR3 is TGTGCTAGCAGTCTACTAGCGGGAGGCTGGGAGACCCAGTACTTC.

CDR3 sequence reads: CASSLSRASSGTDTQYF. The CDR3 region has the DNA TGTGCCAGCAGTTTATCCCGGGCGAGCTCTGGCACAGATACGCAGTATTTT. J is TRBJ2-3 and V is TRBV27; D ambiguous. The CDR3 consists of 17 residues. V lost 0 bases, J lost 1 base, and 14 bases lay in between. Germline V gene sequence: CDR1 MNHEY, CDR2 SMNVEV (reference sequence).

The chain uses TRBV6-5 and TRBJ2-1; D remains unclear. The germline V and J ends were trimmed by 8 bases and 8 bases, with 40 bases remaining between them. The CDR3 contains 21 residues. Germline V gene sequence: CDR1 MNHEY, CDR2 SVGAGI. The DNA of the CDR3 is TGTGCCAGCGCCCGAGATCCAGGCGCTGTTGGGCTAGAAGGTTGGCTCGATGAGCAGTTCTTC. Translating gives CASARDPGAVGLEGWLDEQFF.

This chain uses TRBV20-1 with TRBJ2-2; TRBD2 matches at 12 bases. This CDR3 has 13 residues. The V gene's germline CDR1 is DFQATT and CDR2 SNEGSKA (reference sequence). The V and J ends lost 5 bases and 7 bases, in that order; junction bases with no gene match: 2. The CDR3 spells CSAWGLAGGELFF. For the CDR3, the DNA is TGCAGTGCTTGGGGACTAGCGGGCGGGGAGCTGTTTTTT.

This clonotype has a count of ten or more. The V call is TRBV5-1, the J call TRBJ2-1; D may correspond to TRBD1 or TRBD2 (7 bases each). Trimming removed 0 bases from V and 8 bases from J, with 21 bases in between. The CDR3 extends over 17 amino acids. Germline V gene sequence: CDR1 SGHRS, CDR2 YFSETQ. CDR3 DNA: TGCGCCAGCAGCTTGGGTCTAGCGGCCAGGGGGGGGGATGAGCAGTTCTTC. It codes for CASSLGLAARGGDEQFF.

This clonotype was counted ten times or more. V usage is TRBV2 and J usage is TRBJ2-7; 16 nucleotides line up with TRBD2. CDR1 and CDR2 (germline): SNHLY, FYNNEI. This CDR3 is built from 15 residues. The V gene end was trimmed by 6 bases and the J gene end by 6 bases; junction bases not matched to a gene: 5. CDR3 in amino acids: CASRGTSGRAVEQYF. CDR3 in DNA: TGTGCCAGCAGGGGGACTAGCGGGAGGGCCGTCGAGCAGTACTTC.

This clonotype was seen ten or more times. The chain links TRBV5-1 to TRBJ2-1; 11 bases fit TRBD2. With 0 bases clipped from V and 8 bases from J, the junction kept 10 bases outside the gene matches. The CDR3 is 17 amino acids. Germline lookup yields CDR1 SGHRS and CDR2 YFSETQ. The CDR3 is CASSLGFLAGGRDEQFF. DNA of the CDR3: TGCGCCAGCAGCTTGGGTTTCCTAGCGGGAGGTAGAGATGAGCAGTTCTTC.

This clonotype was seen repeatedly, ten times or more. The V call is TRBV11-1, the J call TRBJ1-6; TRBD1 might be the D (6 bases). CDR1 SGHAT and CDR2 FQDESV come from the germline V gene (reference sequence). Trimming left V 2 bases short and J 7 bases short, with 15 bases between. The CDR3 totals 16 residues. The DNA for the CDR3 is TGTGCCAGCAGCTTAAGGGAGGGGGGCCCCAATTCACCCCTCCACTTT. Protein sequence: CASSLREGGPNSPLHF.

This clonotype showed up just once. V and J are TRBV6-6 and TRBJ1-2, with no clear D. The CDR3 consists of 16 residues. Per the germline V gene, CDR1 is MNHNY and CDR2 is SVGAGI (reference sequence). Deletions cut 1 base from V and 1 base from J, with 13 bases between. In nucleotides, the CDR3 is TGTGCCAGCAGTTACTTTGGCGTACAATTTAACTATGGCTACACCTTC. Translating it yields CASSYFGVQFNYGYTF.